This T cell receptor beta chain appears in the sequencing data of a study of T cells after yellow fever vaccination. CDR3 length: 13 amino acids. Trimming cost V 7 bases and J 2 bases, with 9 bases left between them. The germline V gene has CDR1 MDHEN and CDR2 SYDVKM. The sample holds many counts of this clonotype. TCRdb passed the 5' RACE reads through MiXCR, listing each CDR3 protein once. The sample has about 20,000 distinct CDR3 sequences; approximately 5.2% are singletons. This TCR was recovered from a man aged 18 to 30 who received the YFV17D yellow fever vaccine. V is TRBV28 and J is TRBJ1-5; weak D call: TRBD1 (5 bases). Sequences were derived from PBMCs, either bulk or a sorted T-cell subset (CD4+, CD8+, memory, or dextramer-sorted; not recorded which), sampled roughly 45 days after the first yellow fever vaccination. This chain's CDR3 is CASNRYGNQPQHF. The CDR3 DNA reads TGTGCCAGCAACAGGTACGGCAATCAGCCCCAGCATTTT. The full variable domain, completed using reference TRBV28 and TRBJ1-5, is DVKVTQSSRYLVKRTGEKVFLECVQDMDHENMFWYRQDPGLGLRLIYFSYDVKMKEKGDIPEGYSVSREKKERFSLILESASTNQTSMYLCASNRYGNQPQHFGDGTRLSIL.